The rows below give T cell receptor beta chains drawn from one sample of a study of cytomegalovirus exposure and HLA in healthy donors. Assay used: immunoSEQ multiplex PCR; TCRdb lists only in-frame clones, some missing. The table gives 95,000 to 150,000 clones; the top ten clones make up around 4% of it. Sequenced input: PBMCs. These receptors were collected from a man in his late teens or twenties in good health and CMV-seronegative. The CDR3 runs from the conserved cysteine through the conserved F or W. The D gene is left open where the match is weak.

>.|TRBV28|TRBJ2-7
TGTGCCAGCAGTGAACAGGGCCGACTACGAGAGCAGTACTTC
CASSEQGRLREQYF
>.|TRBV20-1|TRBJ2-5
TGCAGTGTTCCGGTCGGGGGGACCCAGTACTTC
CSVPVGGTQYF
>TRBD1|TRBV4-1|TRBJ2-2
TGCGCCAGCAGCCAAGATATGGGACAGGGAGGGACCGGGGAGCTGTTTTTT
CASSQDMGQGGTGELFF
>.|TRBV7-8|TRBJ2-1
TGTGCCAGCAGCTTAGTATACCAGGGGACTAACAATGAGCAGTTCTTC
CASSLVYQGTNNEQFF
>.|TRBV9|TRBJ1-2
TGTGCCAGCAGCGTAGAACAGGCCTCTAACTATGGCTACACCTTC
CASSVEQASNYGYTF
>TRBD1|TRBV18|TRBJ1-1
TGTGCCAGCTCACCCCAGGGGACAGCTTTTGAAGCTTTCTTT
CASSPQGTAFEAFF
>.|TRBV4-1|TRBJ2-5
TGCGCCAGCAGCAGGGGAAGCCAAGAGACCCAGTACTTC
CASSRGSQETQYF
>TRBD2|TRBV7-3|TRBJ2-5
TGTGCCAGCAGCTTGGGGGGAGGGGTTCAAGAGACCCAGTACTTC
CASSLGGGVQETQYF
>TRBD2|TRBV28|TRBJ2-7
TGTGCCAGCAGTCCCAGACTAGCGGGCTACGAGCAGTACTTC
CASSPRLAGYEQYF
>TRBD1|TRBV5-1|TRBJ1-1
TGCGCCAGCAGCTTGGGACAGGGGGGCACTGAAGCTTTCTTT
CASSLGQGGTEAFF
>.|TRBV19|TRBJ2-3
TGTGCCAGTAGTAGGGTGGGCAGCACAGATACGCAGTATTTT
CASSRVGSTDTQYF
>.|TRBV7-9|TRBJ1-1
TGTGCCAGCAGCCGGGGAGGGTTGAACACTGAAGCTTTCTTT
CASSRGGLNTEAFF
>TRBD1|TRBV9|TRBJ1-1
TGTGCCAGCAGCCCGACCGGGACAGTGAACACTGAAGCTTTCTTT
CASSPTGTVNTEAFF
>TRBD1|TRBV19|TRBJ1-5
TGTGCCAGTAGTGTTTCCGGGACAGGGGTATTGGGCCAGCCCCAGCATTTT
CASSVSGTGVLGQPQHF
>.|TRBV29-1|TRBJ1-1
TGCAGCGTTGAAGATTGGGAGAACAGTTTGAACACTGAAGCTTTCTTT
CSVEDWENSLNTEAFF
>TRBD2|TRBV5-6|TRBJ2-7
TGTGCCAGCAGTTTCCCCTCGGGGGGGCCTTACGAGCAGTACTTC
CASSFPSGGPYEQYF
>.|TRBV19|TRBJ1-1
TGTGCCAGTAGAAGGACAAACACTGAAGCTTTCTTT
CASRRTNTEAFF
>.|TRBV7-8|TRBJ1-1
TGTGCCAGCAGCACTAGCAGGGCGGTGAACACTGAAGCTTTCTTT
CASSTSRAVNTEAFF
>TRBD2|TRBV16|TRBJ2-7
TGTGCCAGCAGCCAATTGGGGGGGGTGACCGAGCAGTACTTC
CASSQLGGVTEQYF
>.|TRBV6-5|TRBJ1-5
TGTGCCAGCAGGGAGGGACCGAGTAATCAGCCCCAGCATTTT
CASREGPSNQPQHF
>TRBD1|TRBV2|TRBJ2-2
TGTGCCAGCAGCCCTAAACAGGGGGCGGAATGGTCGGGAACCGGGGAGCTGTTTTTT
CASSPKQGAEWSGTGELFF
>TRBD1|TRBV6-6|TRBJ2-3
TGTGCCAGCAGTCACCAGGGGGCAGACACAGATACGCAGTATTTT
CASSHQGADTDTQYF
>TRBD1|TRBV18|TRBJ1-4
TGTGCCAGCTCACCTTCCGGGACAGAAAATGAAAAACTGTTTTTT
CASSPSGTENEKLFF
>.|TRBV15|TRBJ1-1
TGTGCCACCAGCAGGGAATACGGGGGAGGGGGAACTGAAGCTTTCTTT
CATSREYGGGGTEAFF
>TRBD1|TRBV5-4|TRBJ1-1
TGTGCCAGCAGCGACCCCGGGACAGGGGTGGGTGGCACTGAAGCTTTCTTT
CASSDPGTGVGGTEAFF
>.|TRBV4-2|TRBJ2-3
TGTGCCAGCAGCCACCCTGATCATTCTGCAAAAGAGGAGGATACGCAGTATTTT
CASSHPDHSAKEEDTQYF
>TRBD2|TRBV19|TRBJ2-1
TGTGCCAGTACCACCTCGCTAGCGGGCAATGAGCAGTTCTTC
CASTTSLAGNEQFF
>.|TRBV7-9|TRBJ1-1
TGTGCCAGCAGCTTATCCCCAGGTTCAAAGGCTTTCTTT
CASSLSPGSKAFF
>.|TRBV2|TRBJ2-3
TGTGCCAGCACCCGGACGGGTTCCAGGGGAGATACGCAGTATTTT
CASTRTGSRGDTQYF
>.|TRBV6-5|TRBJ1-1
TGTGCCAGCAGTCAAGATACATGGTGGAACACTGAAGCTTTCTTT
CASSQDTWWNTEAFF